This T cell receptor beta chain was obtained from a study of human CD8 memory T cell subsets. On this clonotype: No antigen is known for it.

Early memory CD8+ T cells that were CCR7+ PD-1+ TIGIT+ and had exhausted-like traits were the TPEX cells. Buffy coats of healthy donors yielded the PBMC. RNA was isolated from duplicate vials, each containing about 150,000 sorted CD8+ T cells, for every subset. Germline assignment: CDR1 SQVTM and CDR2 ANQGSEA. This CDR3 is built from 14 residues. Study-wide results and limits: Precursor exhausted T cells and stem-like memory T cells were similarly highly diverse, while effector memory cells were not.

Generation of TCR beta libraries used UMI-labeled 5' RACE. No DNA is given; TCRdb re-called the 5' RACE reads and lists each CDR3 protein once. This sample's table has some 7,000 distinct CDR3 sequences. The clonotype comes from a human donor in good health. Sample: CD8+ T cells from PBMCs. The gene calls are TRBV29-1 and TRBJ2-1; TCRdb selects TRBD2, and the lack of DNA leaves this call unchecked. The CDR3 loop is CSVKGLAGDNEQFF.